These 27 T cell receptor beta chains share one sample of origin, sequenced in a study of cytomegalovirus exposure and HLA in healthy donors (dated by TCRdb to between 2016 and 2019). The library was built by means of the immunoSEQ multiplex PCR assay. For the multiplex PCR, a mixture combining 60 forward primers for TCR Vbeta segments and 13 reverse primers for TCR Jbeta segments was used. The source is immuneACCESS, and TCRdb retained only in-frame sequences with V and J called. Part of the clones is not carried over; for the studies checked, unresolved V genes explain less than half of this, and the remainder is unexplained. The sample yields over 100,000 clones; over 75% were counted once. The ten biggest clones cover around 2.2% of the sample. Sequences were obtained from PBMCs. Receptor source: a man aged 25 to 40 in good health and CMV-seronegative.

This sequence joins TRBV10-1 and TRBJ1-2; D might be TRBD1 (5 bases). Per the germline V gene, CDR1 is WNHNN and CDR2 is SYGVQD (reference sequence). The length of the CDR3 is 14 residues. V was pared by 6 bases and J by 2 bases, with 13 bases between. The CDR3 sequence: CASSPRGMNYGYTF. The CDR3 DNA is TGCGCCAGCAGCCCGCGGGGGATGAACTATGGCTACACCTTC.

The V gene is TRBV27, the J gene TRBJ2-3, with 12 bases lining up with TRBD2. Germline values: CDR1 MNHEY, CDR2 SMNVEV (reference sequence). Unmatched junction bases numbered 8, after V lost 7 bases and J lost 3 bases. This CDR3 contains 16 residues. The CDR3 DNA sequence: TGTGCCAGCATCCCTAGCGGGGGGGCCGGGACAGATACGCAGTATTTT. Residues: CASIPSGGAGTDTQYF.

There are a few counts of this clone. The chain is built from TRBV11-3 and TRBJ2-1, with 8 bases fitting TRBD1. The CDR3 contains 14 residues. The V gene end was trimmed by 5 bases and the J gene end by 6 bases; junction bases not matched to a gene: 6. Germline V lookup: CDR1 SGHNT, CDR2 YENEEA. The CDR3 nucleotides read TGTGCCAGCAGCCAAGAGACAGGGGCCAATGAGCAGTTCTTC. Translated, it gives CASSQETGANEQFF.

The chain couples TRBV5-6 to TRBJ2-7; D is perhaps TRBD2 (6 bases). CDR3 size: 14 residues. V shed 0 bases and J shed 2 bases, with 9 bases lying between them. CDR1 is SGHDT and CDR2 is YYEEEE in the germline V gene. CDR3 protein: CASSLGGGTYEQYF. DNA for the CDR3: TGTGCCAGCAGCTTGGGGGGCGGGACCTACGAGCAGTACTTC.

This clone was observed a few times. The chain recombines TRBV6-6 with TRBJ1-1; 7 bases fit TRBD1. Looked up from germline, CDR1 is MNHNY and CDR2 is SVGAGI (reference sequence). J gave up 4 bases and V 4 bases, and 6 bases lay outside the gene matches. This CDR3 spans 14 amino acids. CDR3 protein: CASSSTGIGTEAFF. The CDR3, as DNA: TGTGCCAGCAGTTCGACAGGGATCGGCACTGAAGCTTTCTTT.

The CDR3: CASTLLAGGRSSYNEQFF. As DNA, the CDR3 is TGTGCCAGCACCCTTCTAGCGGGGGGGCGAAGCTCCTACAATGAGCAGTTCTTC. The V call is TRBV28, the J call TRBJ2-1; 12 positions match TRBD2. The CDR3 covers 18 residues. Unmatched junction bases numbered 10, after V lost 7 bases and J lost 0 bases. Germline CDR1 and CDR2: MDHEN and SYDVKM.

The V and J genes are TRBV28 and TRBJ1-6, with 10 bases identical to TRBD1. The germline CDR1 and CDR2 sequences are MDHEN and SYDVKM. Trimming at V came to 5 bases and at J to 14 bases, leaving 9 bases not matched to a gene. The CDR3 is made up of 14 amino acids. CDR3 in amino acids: CASSRTGGTLTLHF. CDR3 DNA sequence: TGTGCCAGCAGTCGGACAGGGGGTACACTCACCCTCCACTTT.

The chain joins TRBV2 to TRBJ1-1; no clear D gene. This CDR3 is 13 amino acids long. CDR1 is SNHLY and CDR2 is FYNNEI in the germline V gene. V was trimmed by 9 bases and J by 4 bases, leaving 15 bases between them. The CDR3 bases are TGTGCCAGTGCCCGTGAGGGATCCACTGAAGCTTTCTTT. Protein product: CASAREGSTEAFF.

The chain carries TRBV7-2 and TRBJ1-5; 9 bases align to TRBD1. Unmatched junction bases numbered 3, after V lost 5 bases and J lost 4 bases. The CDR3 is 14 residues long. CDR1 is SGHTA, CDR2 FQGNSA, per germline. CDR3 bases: TGTGCCAGCAGCCCGACAGGGGGGAATCAGCCCCAGCATTTT. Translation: CASSPTGGNQPQHF.

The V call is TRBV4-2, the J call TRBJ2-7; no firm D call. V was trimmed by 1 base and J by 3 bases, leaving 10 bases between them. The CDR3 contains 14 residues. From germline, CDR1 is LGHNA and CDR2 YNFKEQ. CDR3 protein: CASSQGQADYEQYF. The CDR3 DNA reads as TGTGCCAGCAGCCAAGGGCAGGCAGACTACGAGCAGTACTTC.

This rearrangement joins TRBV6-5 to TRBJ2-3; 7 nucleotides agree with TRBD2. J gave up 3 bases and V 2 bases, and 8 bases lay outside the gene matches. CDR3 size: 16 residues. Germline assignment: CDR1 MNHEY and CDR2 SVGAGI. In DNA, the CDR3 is TGTGCCAGCAGTTACGGGGCGGGGGAGAGAACAGATACGCAGTATTTT. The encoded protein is CASSYGAGERTDTQYF.

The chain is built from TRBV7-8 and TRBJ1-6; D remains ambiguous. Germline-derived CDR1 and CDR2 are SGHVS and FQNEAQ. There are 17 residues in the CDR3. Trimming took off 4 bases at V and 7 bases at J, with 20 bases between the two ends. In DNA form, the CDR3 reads TGTGCCAGCAGCTCTACCGGGCCCGGGGTTGGGAATTCACCCCTCCACTTT. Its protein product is CASSSTGPGVGNSPLHF.

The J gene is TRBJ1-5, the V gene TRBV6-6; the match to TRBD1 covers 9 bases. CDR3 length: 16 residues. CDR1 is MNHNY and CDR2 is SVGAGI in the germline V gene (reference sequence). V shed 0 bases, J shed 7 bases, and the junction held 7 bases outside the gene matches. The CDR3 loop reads CASSYSGTGSNQPQHF. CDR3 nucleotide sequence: TGTGCCAGCAGTTACTCTGGGACAGGGTCTAACCAGCCCCAGCATTTT.

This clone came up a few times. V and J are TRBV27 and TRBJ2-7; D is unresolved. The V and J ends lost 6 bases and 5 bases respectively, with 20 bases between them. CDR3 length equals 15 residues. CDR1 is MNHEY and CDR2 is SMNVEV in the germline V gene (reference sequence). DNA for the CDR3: TGTGCCAGCAGCCGTACCCCCGAGGCTATTGACGAGCAGTACTTC. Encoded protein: CASSRTPEAIDEQYF.

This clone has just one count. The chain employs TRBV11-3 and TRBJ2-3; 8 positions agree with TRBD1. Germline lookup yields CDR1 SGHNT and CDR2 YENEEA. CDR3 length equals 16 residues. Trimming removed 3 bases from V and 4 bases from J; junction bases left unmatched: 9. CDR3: CASSFGTGARADTQYF. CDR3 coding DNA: TGTGCCAGCAGCTTCGGGACAGGAGCTAGGGCAGATACGCAGTATTTT.

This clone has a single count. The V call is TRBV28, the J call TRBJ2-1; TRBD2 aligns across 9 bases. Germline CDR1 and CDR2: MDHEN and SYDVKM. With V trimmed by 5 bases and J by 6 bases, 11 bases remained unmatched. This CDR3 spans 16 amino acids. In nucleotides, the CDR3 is TGTGCCAGCAGTCGCCCAGCGGGGGGCCCTTTCAATGAGCAGTTCTTC. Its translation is CASSRPAGGPFNEQFF.

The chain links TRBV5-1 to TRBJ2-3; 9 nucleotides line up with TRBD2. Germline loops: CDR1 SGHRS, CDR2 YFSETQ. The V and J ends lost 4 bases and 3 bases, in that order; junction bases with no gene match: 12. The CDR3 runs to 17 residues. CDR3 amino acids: CASSPSESSGVTDTQYF. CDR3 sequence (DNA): TGCGCCAGCAGCCCCTCGGAGTCTAGCGGGGTAACAGATACGCAGTATTTT.

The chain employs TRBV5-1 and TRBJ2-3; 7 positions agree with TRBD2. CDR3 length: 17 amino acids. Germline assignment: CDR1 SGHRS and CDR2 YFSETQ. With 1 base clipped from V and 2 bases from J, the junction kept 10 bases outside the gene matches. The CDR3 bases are TGCGCCAGCAGCTTGCAGGGCGGGGGTGCCGCCACAGATACGCAGTATTTT. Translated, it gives CASSLQGGGAATDTQYF.

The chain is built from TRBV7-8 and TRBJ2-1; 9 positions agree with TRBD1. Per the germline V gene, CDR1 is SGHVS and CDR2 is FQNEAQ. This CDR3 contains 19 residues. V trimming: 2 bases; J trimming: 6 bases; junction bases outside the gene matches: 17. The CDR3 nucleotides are TGTGCCAGCAGCTTAAATTCCCCCGGTTTGGGACAGGGAAGCAATGAGCAGTTCTTC. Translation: CASSLNSPGLGQGSNEQFF.

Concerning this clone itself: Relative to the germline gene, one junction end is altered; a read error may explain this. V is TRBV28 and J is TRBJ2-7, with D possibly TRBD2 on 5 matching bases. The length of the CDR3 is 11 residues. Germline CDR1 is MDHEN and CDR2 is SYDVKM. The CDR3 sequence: CASSSVETILF. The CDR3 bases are TGTGCCAGCAGTTCCGTAGAGACTATTCTATTC.

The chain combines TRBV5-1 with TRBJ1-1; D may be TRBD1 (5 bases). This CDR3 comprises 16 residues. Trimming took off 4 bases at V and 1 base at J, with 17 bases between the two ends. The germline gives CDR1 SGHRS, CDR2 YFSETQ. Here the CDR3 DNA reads TGCGCCAGCAGCCGAGAAACGGCAGGGCCGAACACTGAAGCTTTCTTT. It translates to CASSRETAGPNTEAFF. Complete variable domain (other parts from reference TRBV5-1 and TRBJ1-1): KAGVTQTPRYLIKTRGQQVTLSCSPISGHRSVSWYQQTPGQGLQFLFEYFSETQRNKGNFPGRFSGRQFSNSRSEMNVSTLELGDSALYLCASSRETAGPNTEAFFGQGTRLTVV.

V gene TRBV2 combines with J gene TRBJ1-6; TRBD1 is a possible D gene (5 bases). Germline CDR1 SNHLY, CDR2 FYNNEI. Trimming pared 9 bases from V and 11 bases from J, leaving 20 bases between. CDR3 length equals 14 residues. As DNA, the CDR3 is TGTGCCAGTGAATATGGGGCCCTGTCCGCACCCCTCCACTTT. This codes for CASEYGALSAPLHF.

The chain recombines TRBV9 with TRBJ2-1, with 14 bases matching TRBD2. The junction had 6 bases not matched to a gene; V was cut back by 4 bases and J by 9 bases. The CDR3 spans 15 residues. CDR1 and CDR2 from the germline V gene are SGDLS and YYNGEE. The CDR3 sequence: CASSLRTSGGSEQFF. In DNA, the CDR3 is TGTGCCAGCAGCCTTCGGACTAGCGGGGGGAGTGAGCAGTTCTTC.

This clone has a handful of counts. The CDR3 sequence is CASSLPGAYEQYF. CDR3 nucleotide sequence: TGTGCCAGCAGCCTCCCCGGGGCCTACGAGCAGTACTTC. The chain combines TRBV6-5 with TRBJ2-7, with D perhaps matching TRBD2 (5 bases). The CDR3 loop spans 13 amino acids. Germline values: CDR1 MNHEY, CDR2 SVGAGI. V shed 6 bases and J shed 2 bases, with 11 bases lying between them.

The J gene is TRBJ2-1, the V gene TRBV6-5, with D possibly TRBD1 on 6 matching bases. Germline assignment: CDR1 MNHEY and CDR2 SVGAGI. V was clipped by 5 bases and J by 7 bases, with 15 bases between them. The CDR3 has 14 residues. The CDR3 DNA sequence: TGTGCCAGCAGTACAGGGTTATTGTGGAATGAGCAGTTCTTC. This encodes CASSTGLLWNEQFF.

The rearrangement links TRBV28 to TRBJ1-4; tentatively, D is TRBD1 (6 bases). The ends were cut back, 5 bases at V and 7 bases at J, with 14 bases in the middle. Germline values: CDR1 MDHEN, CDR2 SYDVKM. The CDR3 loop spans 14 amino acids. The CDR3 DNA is TGTGCCAGCAGTCGGACTCGGGACACTGAAAAACTGTTTTTT. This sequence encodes CASSRTRDTEKLFF. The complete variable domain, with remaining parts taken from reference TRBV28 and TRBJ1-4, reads DVKVTQSSRYLVKRTGEKVFLECVQDMDHENMFWYRQDPGLGLRLIYFSYDVKMKEKGDIPEGYSVSREKKERFSLILESASTNQTSMYLCASSRTRDTEKLFFGSGTQLSVL.

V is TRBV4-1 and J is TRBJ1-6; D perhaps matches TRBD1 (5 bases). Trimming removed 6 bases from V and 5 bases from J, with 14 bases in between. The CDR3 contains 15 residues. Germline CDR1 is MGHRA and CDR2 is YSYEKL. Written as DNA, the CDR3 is TGCGCCAGCAGTCACCCGGGACTGGATAATTCACCCCTCCACTTT. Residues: CASSHPGLDNSPLHF.